These 27 T cell receptor beta chains originate from one sample sequenced in a study of cytomegalovirus exposure and HLA in healthy donors. PCR amplification relied on 60 Vbeta primers (plus 13 Jbeta primers). The method was immunoSEQ multiplex PCR; TCRdb's version includes in-frame clones alone and lacks a portion of them. This table holds 150,000 or so clones, about 71% found once. The sequencing sample was made of PBMCs. Source of these receptors: a woman between 55 and 75 years old in good health and CMV-seropositive.

The chain employs TRBV18 and TRBJ1-1; a weak D match, TRBD1 (6 bases). This CDR3 region has 14 residues. Germline CDR1 KGHSH, CDR2 LQKENI. V was cut by 0 bases and J by 4 bases, with 9 bases left in between. The CDR3 DNA follows: TGTGCCAGCTCACCACCCCCAGGGGCCACTGAAGCTTTCTTT. This gives the protein CASSPPPGATEAFF.

V gene TRBV5-4 combines with J gene TRBJ1-1, with TRBD1 matching 8 bases. The CDR3 is 16 residues long. Germline CDR1 SGHNT, CDR2 YYREEE (reference sequence). Trimming at V came to 4 bases and at J to 0 bases, leaving 8 bases not matched to a gene. The CDR3 loop reads CASSAGTGVMNTEAFF. As DNA, the CDR3 is TGTGCCAGCAGCGCAGGGACAGGAGTTATGAACACTGAAGCTTTCTTT.

The chain is built from TRBV28 and TRBJ2-7; D possibly corresponds to TRBD1 (7 bases). Germline V lookup: CDR1 MDHEN, CDR2 SYDVKM. CDR3 length: 14 amino acids. V lost 4 bases and J 2 bases, leaving 12 bases between the germline ends. The CDR3 DNA is TGTGCCAGCAGTTCCGGGGGACAGACCTACGAGCAGTACTTC. The encoded protein is CASSSGGQTYEQYF.

About this clone: A junction boundary mismatches the germline segment, possibly from a read error. The same CDR3 is also encoded by other DNA sequences in this sample. V usage is TRBV5-4 and J usage is TRBJ1-5; 9 bases match TRBD1. CDR3 size: 16 residues. Germline V gene sequence: CDR1 SGHNT, CDR2 YYREEE (reference sequence). The chain's CDR3 is CASRLHGTGINQPQHF. The CDR3, as DNA: TGTGCCAGCAGGCTCCACGGGACAGGGATCAATCAGCCTCAGCATTTT.

This clone was observed a few times. The chain employs TRBV7-9 and TRBJ2-5, with a possible D match to TRBD2 (7 bases). The CDR3 loop spans 15 amino acids. The germline V and J ends were trimmed by 2 bases and 1 base, with 11 bases remaining between them. CDR1 is SEHNR, CDR2 FQNEAQ, per germline (reference sequence). The chain's CDR3 is CASSLLRGGQETQYF. Written as DNA, the CDR3 is TGTGCCAGCAGCTTATTAAGGGGGGGCCAAGAGACCCAGTACTTC. The full variable domain, its missing parts supplied by reference TRBV7-9 and TRBJ2-5, is DTGVSQNPRHKITKRGQNVTFRCDPISEHNRLYWYRQTLGQGPEFLTYFQNEAQLEKSRLLSDRFSAERPKGSFSTLEIQRTEQGDSAMYLCASSLLRGGQETQYFGPGTRLLVL.

J is TRBJ2-7 and V is TRBV18; 7 bases line up with TRBD1. The V segment lost 2 bases and the J segment 1 base; nucleotides outside the gene matches: 2. Germline V gives CDR1 KGHSH, CDR2 LQKENI. CDR3 length equals 14 residues. DNA for the CDR3: TGTGCCAGCTCACCAGGGACAGAGTCCTACGAGCAGTACTTC. It translates to CASSPGTESYEQYF.

The chain is built from TRBV28 and TRBJ1-1; 10 positions match TRBD1. V shed 2 bases, J shed 5 bases, and the junction held 14 bases outside the gene matches. The CDR3 is 18 amino acids. Germline V gene sequence: CDR1 MDHEN, CDR2 SYDVKM. The CDR3 DNA follows: TGTGCCAGCAGTTTAATAGTGAGAGACAGGGGGCGTCGAACTGAAGCTTTCTTT. The encoded protein is CASSLIVRDRGRRTEAFF.

The chain uses TRBV7-9 and TRBJ2-5; the D gene is possibly TRBD1 (5 bases). The V end lost 5 bases, the J end lost 3 bases, and 10 bases lay between the germline ends. Germline loops: CDR1 SEHNR, CDR2 FQNEAQ (reference sequence). The CDR3 loop spans 13 amino acids. The CDR3 nucleotides read TGTGCCAGCAGCCCCAGCAGGGAAGAGACCCAGTACTTC. It codes for CASSPSREETQYF.

This clone was seen once. This chain uses TRBV18 with TRBJ1-4; 7 bases line up with TRBD1. After removal of 5 bases from V and 7 bases from J, the junction contained 4 bases not matched to a gene. The CDR3 loop spans 13 amino acids. Germline assignment: CDR1 KGHSH and CDR2 LQKENI. This chain's CDR3 is CASSGTVVEKLFF. The CDR3 nucleotides are TGTGCCAGCTCAGGGACAGTGGTTGAAAAACTGTTTTTT.

This chain links TRBV7-2 with TRBJ1-2, with 7 bases fitting TRBD1. Germline lookup yields CDR1 SGHTA and CDR2 FQGNSA. This CDR3 contains 16 residues. With 5 bases clipped from V and 4 bases from J, the junction kept 13 bases outside the gene matches. Written as DNA, the CDR3 is TGTGCCAGCAGCCCCGGCACAGGGGCCAGGGGCTATGGCTACACCTTC. Residues: CASSPGTGARGYGYTF.

Written as DNA, the CDR3 is TGTGCCAGCAGCGTAGAAGATAGCGGGAGGGCAGATACGCAGTATTTT. This translates into CASSVEDSGRADTQYF. The chain has TRBV9 and TRBJ2-3, with 11 bases identical to TRBD2. V was clipped by 0 bases and J by 4 bases; unmatched bases: 4. Per germline, CDR1 SGDLS and CDR2 YYNGEE. The CDR3 runs to 16 residues.

This rearrangement joins TRBV4-1 to TRBJ1-2, with 9 bases identical to TRBD1. V shed 2 bases and J 14 bases; nucleotides not matched to a gene: 6. Germline CDR1 MGHRA, CDR2 YSYEKL. This CDR3 is 12 amino acids long. Here the CDR3 reads CASSQQRTGVTF. CDR3 nucleotides: TGCGCCAGCAGCCAACAACGGACAGGGGTTACCTTC.

V gene TRBV6-5 combines with J gene TRBJ1-1; D is perhaps TRBD1 (6 bases). The V gene lost 2 bases and the J gene lost 4 bases, with 14 bases spanning the gap. Germline V gene sequence: CDR1 MNHEY, CDR2 SVGAGI. The CDR3 spans 15 residues. CDR3 nucleotides: TGTGCCAGCAGTTACGGGGCAGGGGTAAGCACTGAAGCTTTCTTT. Protein: CASSYGAGVSTEAFF.

In this sample, this clone turned up a few times. The junction does not match germline at one end; this may be a read error. In DNA form, the CDR3 reads TGTGCTAGCAGCTTAGCCTATACCACCGGGGAGCTGTTTTTT. Protein: CASSLAYTTGELFF. The rearrangement joins TRBV7-7 to TRBJ2-2; D uncertain. Germline assignment: CDR1 SSHAT and CDR2 FNYEAQ (reference sequence). The CDR3 sequence is 14 residues long.

The genes are TRBV9 and TRBJ2-1; D call uncertain. Germline V lookup: CDR1 SGDLS, CDR2 YYNGEE. With 0 bases removed from V and 1 base from J, the gap between germline ends came to 8 bases. The CDR3 totals 15 residues. CDR3 in DNA: TGTGCCAGCAGCGTAGCTCCGGGTTCCTACAATGAGCAGTTCTTC. Its protein product is CASSVAPGSYNEQFF.

This chain connects TRBV2 to TRBJ1-5, with TRBD1 matching over 7 bases. J gave up 4 bases and V 4 bases, and 4 bases lay outside the gene matches. The CDR3 length is 14 residues. Germline V lookup: CDR1 SNHLY, CDR2 FYNNEI. This CDR3 reads CASSGDSRNQPQHF. The DNA for the CDR3 is TGTGCCAGCAGTGGGGACAGTAGGAATCAGCCCCAGCATTTT.

This chain connects TRBV6-4 to TRBJ1-5; D gene uncertain. Deletions cut 4 bases from V and 3 bases from J, with 7 bases between. This CDR3 contains 13 residues. Germline V gene lookup returns CDR1 MRHNA and CDR2 SNTAGT. The CDR3 loop reads CASSAGPNQPQHF. CDR3 DNA sequence: TGTGCCAGCAGTGCTGGGCCCAATCAGCCCCAGCATTTT.

The chain carries TRBV6-5 and TRBJ1-4, with D maybe TRBD1 (5 bases). This CDR3 has 15 residues. CDR1 is MNHEY, CDR2 SVGAGI, per germline. V was clipped by 4 bases and J by 9 bases, with 18 bases between them. For the CDR3, the DNA is TGTGCCAGCAGTTCTCAGGGTCGGTCGACCAAAAAACTGTTTTTT. Protein product: CASSSQGRSTKKLFF.

This clone came up once. V is TRBV7-2 and J is TRBJ2-5; TRBD2 matches 13 bases. The V segment lost 5 bases and the J segment 5 bases; nucleotides outside the gene matches: 2. There are 14 residues in the CDR3. CDR1 and CDR2 from the germline V gene are SGHTA and FQGNSA. CDR3 loop: CASSTSGRGETQYF. The CDR3 region has the DNA TGTGCCAGCAGCACTAGCGGGAGGGGGGAGACCCAGTACTTC. Full variable domain (missing parts from reference TRBV7-2 and TRBJ2-5): GAGVSQSPSNKVTEKGKDVELRCDPISGHTALYWYRQSLGQGLEFLIYFQGNSAPDKSGLPSDRFSAERTGGSVSTLTIQRTQQEDSAVYLCASSTSGRGETQYFGPGTRLLVL.

The chain carries TRBV2 and TRBJ2-1; a weak D match, TRBD2 (6 bases). The germline CDR1 and CDR2 sequences are SNHLY and FYNNEI. The CDR3 has 15 amino acids. The V end lost 0 bases, the J end lost 5 bases, and 11 bases lay between the germline ends. CDR3 residues: CASSEAGTSNNEQFF. The CDR3 nucleotides are TGTGCCAGCAGTGAAGCCGGGACTTCGAACAATGAGCAGTTCTTC.

The chain is built from TRBV11-2 and TRBJ1-2, with D perhaps matching TRBD1 (5 bases). The CDR3 spans 14 residues. V was trimmed by 5 bases and J by 4 bases, leaving 14 bases between them. CDR1 and CDR2 from the germline V gene are SGHAT and FQNNGV. CDR3 in amino acids: CASSHLGGLYGYTF. CDR3 nucleotide sequence: TGTGCCAGCAGCCACCTTGGGGGACTCTATGGCTACACCTTC.

The genes are TRBV6-1 and TRBJ1-5; tentative D call: TRBD1 (6 bases). In germline, CDR1 is MNHNS, CDR2 SASEGT. Trimming shortened V by 7 bases and J by 4 bases, and 11 bases separated the two germline ends. The CDR3 spans 13 residues. In nucleotides, the CDR3 is TGTGCCAGCAAGGGGACACCTAATCAGCCCCAGCATTTT. As protein: CASKGTPNQPQHF.

This chain uses TRBV9 with TRBJ2-3; D not resolved. Germline CDR1 is SGDLS and CDR2 is YYNGEE. V lost 0 bases to trimming and J lost 1 base, with 3 bases between them. This CDR3 has 13 amino acids. CDR3 sequence (DNA): TGTGCCAGCAGCGTAGTCGGCACAGATACGCAGTATTTT. Protein sequence: CASSVVGTDTQYF.

This clone was detected only once. This chain connects TRBV6-5 to TRBJ2-7, with a weak D call TRBD1 (7 bases). CDR1 and CDR2 (germline): MNHEY, SVGAGI. Trimming took 6 bases from V and 2 from J, leaving 17 bases between them. This CDR3 region has 15 residues. For the CDR3, the DNA is TGTGCCAGCAGGAGACGGGGGACAGAAACCTACGAGCAGTACTTC. Translated, it gives CASRRRGTETYEQYF.

V and J are TRBV15 and TRBJ2-5; no clear D gene. The CDR3 spans 13 residues. Trimming removed 0 bases from V and 4 bases from J, with 6 bases in between. The germline CDR1 and CDR2 sequences are LNHNV and YYDKDF (reference sequence). CDR3 coding DNA: TGTGCCACCAGCAGAGATCGTCGAGAGACCCAGTACTTC. This translates into CATSRDRRETQYF.

This clone appeared a few times. The rearrangement uses TRBV9 and TRBJ1-3; 12 nucleotides match TRBD1. The CDR3 has 16 residues. With V trimmed by 4 bases and J by 5 bases, 7 bases remained unmatched. Germline V CDR1 and CDR2: SGDLS, YYNGEE. CDR3 region: CASSPRDRGHRNTIYF. For the CDR3, the DNA is TGTGCCAGCAGCCCGAGGGACAGGGGGCATAGAAACACCATATATTTT.

The genes are TRBV7-8 and TRBJ1-6, with 10 nucleotides matching TRBD1. The CDR3 extends over 15 amino acids. Germline CDR1 SGHVS, CDR2 FQNEAQ. V shed 3 bases and J 7 bases; nucleotides not matched to a gene: 3. In nucleotides, the CDR3 is TGTGCCAGCAGCTTCCAGGGACAGGGGAATTCACCCCTCCACTTT. This codes for CASSFQGQGNSPLHF.